This TCR beta chain was identified in a study of blood T cell repertoires in COVID-19. Turning to the study itself: Spain, Italy and the United States supplied samples that represented acute and convalescent COVID-19. In each case, the material was cDNA or gDNA derived from T cells, B-cell-depleted T cells, or PBMCs.

Methods used by the authors: Nucleated cell counts were estimated from reference gene primer amplification. Here immunoSEQ multiplex PCR was the method, and the copy in TCRdb shows in-frame clones only, minus some. Clone size and V and J calls were adopted from that table, with D and trimming inferred from the DNA. This sample has roughly 410,000 clones, with around 92% found just once. This clone was seen only once. Source material: peripheral blood. This TCR was recovered from a man aged 35-49 years with acute or convalescent COVID-19.

CDR3 amino acids: CASRALGEEGNEQFF. CDR3 in DNA: TGTGCCAGCAGAGCGTTGGGGGAGGAGGGGAATGAGCAGTTCTTC. The rearrangement links TRBV9 to TRBJ2-1, with TRBD2 as a possible D gene (6 bases). This CDR3 region has 15 residues. V lost 5 bases and J 7 bases, leaving 19 bases between the germline ends. Germline V gives CDR1 SGDLS, CDR2 YYNGEE.